The rows below give T cell receptor beta chains drawn from one sample of a study of shared clonotypes between healthy human individuals. Only in-frame clones appear in the TCRdb table, and some are missing; sequencing was by immunoSEQ multiplex PCR. The table includes millions of clones, around nine tenths detected once. The sequenced sample consisted of naive CD4+ T cells sorted from blood. These receptors all stem from a man aged 18 to 29 in good health. The CDR3 runs from the conserved cysteine through the conserved F or W. Fields, in order: D gene, clone size, J gene, V gene, CDR3 DNA, CDR3 protein. A D gene is named only where the DNA matches it firmly. Size values are once, few and many counts, or a class for expanded clones, and some rows have none.

>.|.|TRBJ2-7|TRBV30
TGTGCCTGGACACAGGATTACTACGAGCAGTACTTC
CAWTQDYYEQYF
>.|.|TRBJ2-2|TRBV28
TGTGCCAGCAGCGATTTCAAGGCCCTGCTCAACACCGGGGAGCTGTTTTTT
CASSDFKALLNTGELFF
>TRBD1|few|TRBJ1-6|TRBV10-3
TGTGCCATCAACACAGGGGTGAAAGGATCACCCCTCCACTTT
CAINTGVKGSPLHF
>TRBD2|.|TRBJ2-1|TRBV6-5
TGTGCCAGCAGCCCGACTAGCGGGGGGACGGGAGAGCAGTTCTTC
CASSPTSGGTGEQFF
>TRBD2|.|TRBJ2-7|TRBV7-2
TGTGCCAGCAAACTAGCGGGGGGGCTTTACGAGCAGTACTTC
CASKLAGGLYEQYF
>.|.|TRBJ1-4|TRBV28
TGTGCCAGCAGGGGACGGAATAATGAAAAACTGTTTTTT
CASRGRNNEKLFF
>.|.|TRBJ2-5|TRBV7-6
TGTGCCAGCAGCACTGGACTCGGCTCCGAGACCCAGTACTTC
CASSTGLGSETQYF
>TRBD1|.|TRBJ1-1|TRBV19
TGTGCCAGTAGTATCCGAACAGGGGCCAAGAACACTGAAGCTTTCTTT
CASSIRTGAKNTEAFF
>.|.|TRBJ2-7|TRBV19
TGTGCCAGTAGTTCAATGGACCGTGACCACTCCTACGAGCAGTACTTC
CASSSMDRDHSYEQYF
>.|.|TRBJ1-6|TRBV4-1
TGCGCCAGCAGCCAAGGAGTCGACAGGAATAATAATTCACCCCTCCACTTT
CASSQGVDRNNNSPLHF
>TRBD2|.|TRBJ2-2|TRBV6-5
TGTGCCAGCAGTTACGGTAGCGGGGTCGGGGAGCTGTTTTTT
CASSYGSGVGELFF
>.|.|TRBJ2-2|TRBV5-4
TGTGCCAGCAGCTCTCGGCCGGACACCGGGGAGCTGTTTTTT
CASSSRPDTGELFF
>.|.|TRBJ2-5|TRBV10-3
TGTGCCATCTCTGGATTGGGGGAGACCCAGTACTTC
CAISGLGETQYF
>.|.|TRBJ1-2|TRBV19
TGTGCCAGTAGTCTCCAGTCTGGGTATGGCTACACCTTC
CASSLQSGYGYTF
>.|.|TRBJ1-1|TRBV5-1
TGCGCCAGCAGCTTGTTGGGGACGGGCGAAGCTTTCTTC
CASSLLGTGEAFF
>.|.|TRBJ2-7|TRBV5-6
TGTGCCAGCAGCTCGGGACCGGGGATCTCCTACGAGCAGTACTTC
CASSSGPGISYEQYF
>.|.|TRBJ2-5|TRBV5-4
TGTGCCAGCAGCTACGGACAGCAAGAGACCCAGTACTTC
CASSYGQQETQYF
>TRBD2|.|TRBJ2-3|TRBV10-3
TGTGCCATCAGTGATCGGGGGGTTACAGATACGCAGTATTTT
CAISDRGVTDTQYF
>TRBD1|.|TRBJ1-2|TRBV7-9
TGTGCCAGCAGCTTAGAACAGGGGAGTGGCTACACCTTC
CASSLEQGSGYTF
>.|.|TRBJ1-4|TRBV5-8
TGTGCCAGCAGCTTGACCGGGTTTAATGAAAAACTGTTTTTT
CASSLTGFNEKLFF
>.|.|TRBJ1-1|TRBV18
TGTGCCAGCTCACCCCTTCAGGGGAACACTGAAGCTTTCTTT
CASSPLQGNTEAFF
>TRBD1|.|TRBJ2-2|TRBV7-6
TGTGCCAGCAGCTATAGGACAGGGGCGAACACCGGGGAGCTGTTTTTT
CASSYRTGANTGELFF
>TRBD2|.|TRBJ2-5|TRBV14
TGTGCCAGCAGCCTAGCGGGAGGGCTCAGTGAGACCCAGTACTTC
CASSLAGGLSETQYF
>TRBD1|.|TRBJ1-5|TRBV7-9
TGTGCCAGCAGCTTAGAGGGACAGGGAACTACCCAGCATTTT
CASSLEGQGTTQHF
>.|.|TRBJ1-2|TRBV7-9
TGTGCCAGCAGACCAACAGGGTTAGGTAATGGCTACACCTTC
CASRPTGLGNGYTF
>.|.|TRBJ1-2|TRBV6-1
TGTGCCAGCCACGGAGGAGAAGCTAACTATGGCTACACCTTC
CASHGGEANYGYTF
>.|.|TRBJ2-3|TRBV11-2
TGTGCCAGCAGCTTACAGGGAGGTGGGACAGATACGCAGTATTTT
CASSLQGGGTDTQYF
>TRBD2|.|TRBJ2-1|TRBV30
TGTGCCTGCGAGACTAGCGGCTACAATGAGCAGTTCTTC
CACETSGYNEQFF
>.|few|TRBJ1-2|TRBV15
TGTGCCACCAGCAGAGGGCGGACAGCTAACTATGGCTACACCTTC
CATSRGRTANYGYTF
>.|.|TRBJ2-1|TRBV9
TGTGCCAGCAGCGTAGGCCCGATCCTAGTGGAGCAGTTCTTC
CASSVGPILVEQFF
>TRBD1|.|TRBJ2-3|TRBV19
TGTGCCAGTAGTTCCTCCGGGACAGCTAGCACAGATACGCAGTATTTT
CASSSSGTASTDTQYF
>TRBD1|.|TRBJ1-2|TRBV28
TGTGCCAGCTCGTCCTCCCGGGACAGGGGGTATGGCTACACCTTC
CASSSSRDRGYGYTF
>TRBD2|.|TRBJ2-7|TRBV5-1
TGCGCCAGCAGCTTGTTGGCTAGCGGGAGCTTCTACGAGCAGTACTTC
CASSLLASGSFYEQYF
>.|.|TRBJ2-1|TRBV6-1
TGTGCCAGCTCAGCAGGGGGGAGCTCCTACAATGAGCAGTTCTTC
CASSAGGSSYNEQFF
>.|.|TRBJ2-7|TRBV11-1
TGTGCCAGCAGCCAAGGCCTCGCAGGGACCTACGAGCAGTACTTC
CASSQGLAGTYEQYF
>TRBD1|once|TRBJ1-5|TRBV2
TGTGCCAGCAGCCCGACAGGGAGTAGCAATCAGCCCCAGCATTTT
CASSPTGSSNQPQHF
>TRBD1|once|TRBJ2-7|TRBV30
TGTGCCTGGAGCCAGACAGGGGGATACGAGCAGTACTTC
CAWSQTGGYEQYF
>.|.|TRBJ2-5|TRBV11-2
TGTGCCAGCAGCTTAAACAGGCTAGCCGCCCAAGAGACCCAGTACTTC
CASSLNRLAAQETQYF
>.|few|TRBJ2-7|TRBV5-1
TGCGCCAGCAGCTTTTTGGGGGGCTCCTACGAGCAGTACTTC
CASSFLGGSYEQYF
>TRBD1|.|TRBJ1-1|TRBV6-4
TGTGCCAGCAGGGCCAACGGAGGGGGCGCGGCGACTGAAGCTTTCTTT
CASRANGGGAATEAFF
>.|.|TRBJ2-7|TRBV7-2
TGTGCCAGCAGCTTACTCGTGGCAACCTACGAGCAGTACTTC
CASSLLVATYEQYF
>TRBD1|.|TRBJ1-5|TRBV19
TGTGCCAGTAGTATTTTTCAGGGGGAGCAGCCCCAGCATTTT
CASSIFQGEQPQHF